The 31 T cell receptor beta chains below come from one sample, sequenced in a study of OX40 agonist ivuxolimab in advanced cancers. Clones were read by immunoSEQ multiplex PCR, and TCRdb kept only the in-frame ones, dropping some. The sample lists 90,000 to 150,000 clones, around 89% occurring once. Sequenced here: CD4+ or CD8+ T cells sorted from blood, sampled in a trial of the OX40 agonist ivuxolimab. The receptor source for this set is an adult with an advanced solid tumor such as melanoma, head and neck, liver or kidney cancer.

The CDR3 nucleotides read TGTGCCAGCAGCTTAAGAGGCCAGGGGGCATCCTACAATGAGCAGTTCTTC. Protein: CASSLRGQGASYNEQFF. The gene calls are TRBV11-2 and TRBJ2-1, with 8 bases matching TRBD1. The germline V gene encodes CDR1 SGHAT and CDR2 FQNNGV. V was clipped by 2 bases and J by 1 base; unmatched bases: 7. The CDR3 is made up of 17 amino acids.

This chain uses TRBV9 with TRBJ2-6; maybe TRBD1 (5 bases). Germline V gives CDR1 SGDLS, CDR2 YYNGEE. With 3 bases removed from V and 0 bases from J, the gap between germline ends came to 10 bases. The CDR3 has 16 residues. In DNA, the CDR3 is TGTGCCAGCAGCGGACAGTACAGCTCTGGGGCCAACGTCCTGACTTTC. It codes for CASSGQYSSGANVLTF.

This clone was seen once. J is TRBJ2-5 and V is TRBV7-2, with D unclear. The DNA end is more similar to TRBJ2-7, so the J call may be wrong. The CDR3 runs 13 residues. The germline CDR1 and CDR2 sequences are SGHTA and FQGNSA. The CDR3 DNA follows: TGTGCCAGCAGCTTAGGGGGTCAGTACGAGCAGTACTTC. This codes for CASSLGGQYEQYF.

This clone was seen only a few times. The same CDR3 also results from other DNA sequences found in this sample. V gene TRBV30 combines with J gene TRBJ1-5; TRBD1 is a possible D gene (5 bases). The V gene lost 2 bases and the J gene lost 3 bases, with 8 bases spanning the gap. Germline CDR1 is GTSNPN and CDR2 is SVGIG (reference sequence). CDR3 size: 13 residues. The CDR3 region has the DNA TGTGCCTGGAGTCCAGGGACCAATCAGCCCCAGCATTTT. It encodes CAWSPGTNQPQHF.

The chain carries TRBV6-4 and TRBJ2-2; 8 nucleotides match TRBD1. Germline trimming cut 0 bases from V and 4 bases from J; bases unmatched to any gene: 7. The CDR3 is 17 residues long. The germline gives CDR1 MRHNA, CDR2 SNTAGT. The CDR3 loop is CASSDSRQGAVTGELFF. CDR3 nucleotide sequence: TGTGCCAGCAGTGACTCCAGGCAGGGGGCGGTCACCGGGGAGCTGTTTTTT.

The CDR3 DNA reads TGTGCCAGCAGCTTAGGGCAGCCCAACACCGGGGAGCTGTTTTTT. Protein sequence: CASSLGQPNTGELFF. The chain employs TRBV7-2 and TRBJ2-2, with unresolved D. The CDR3 contains 15 residues. With 1 base removed from V and 2 bases from J, the gap between germline ends came to 8 bases. CDR1 is SGHTA and CDR2 is FQGNSA in the germline V gene.

The chain carries TRBV5-5 and TRBJ2-6; D gene uncertain. The CDR3 runs to 14 residues. Trimming pared 4 bases from V and 6 bases from J, leaving 11 bases between. The germline CDR1 and CDR2 sequences are SGHKS and YYEKEE (reference sequence). CDR3 in DNA: TGTGCCAGCAGCCCGGCTTTGGTGGCCAACGTCCTGACTTTC. Translated, it gives CASSPALVANVLTF.

The chain couples TRBV7-2 to TRBJ2-1, with 13 bases lining up with TRBD2. Germline lookup yields CDR1 SGHTA and CDR2 FQGNSA. This CDR3 spans 15 amino acids. V dropped 5 bases and J dropped 10; count of bases not matched to a gene: 8. CDR3 nucleotides: TGTGCCAGCAGCCCGCGGACTAGCGGGGGAGGAGAGCAGTTCTTC. As protein: CASSPRTSGGGEQFF.

The V call is TRBV10-1, the J call TRBJ2-7, with D tentatively TRBD1 (6 bases). The CDR3 has 15 amino acids. Deletions cut 8 bases from V and 7 bases from J, with 24 bases between. Per the germline V gene, CDR1 is WNHNN and CDR2 is SYGVQD (reference sequence). The CDR3 protein is CASAERRGGQQEQYF. CDR3 coding DNA: TGCGCCAGCGCCGAAAGACGAGGGGGTCAACAGGAGCAGTACTTC.

V and J are TRBV28 and TRBJ1-3; tentatively, D is TRBD1 (6 bases). The ends were cut back, 5 bases at V and 4 bases at J, with 18 bases in the middle. The V gene's germline CDR1 is MDHEN and CDR2 SYDVKM. The length of the CDR3 is 16 residues. The CDR3 bases are TGTGCCAGCAGTCCGATGGCGGGGGGCAGCGGAAACACCATATATTTT. This encodes CASSPMAGGSGNTIYF.

This chain links TRBV11-2 with TRBJ1-1, with TRBD1 matching 11 bases. The length of the CDR3 is 16 residues. The V gene end was trimmed by 5 bases and the J gene end by 3 bases; junction bases not matched to a gene: 8. Germline V gene lookup returns CDR1 SGHAT and CDR2 FQNNGV. The CDR3 bases are TGTGCCAGCAGCCGCGGGACAGGGGGGAGGGACACTGAAGCTTTCTTT. It yields the protein CASSRGTGGRDTEAFF. The full variable domain, with the rest looked up from reference TRBV11-2 and TRBJ1-1, is EAGVAQSPRYKIIEKRQSVAFWCNPISGHATLYWYQQILGQGPKLLIQFQNNGVVDDSQLPKDRFSAERLKGVDSTLKIQPAKLEDSAVYLCASSRGTGGRDTEAFFGQGTRLTVV.

The chain couples TRBV4-1 to TRBJ2-1; 8 bases align to TRBD2. The trim removed 0 bases at V and 4 bases at J, leaving 5 bases unmatched. The CDR3 is 16 amino acids. Germline assignment: CDR1 MGHRA and CDR2 YSYEKL. CDR3: CASSQENSGAYNEQFF. The CDR3 DNA sequence: TGCGCCAGCAGCCAAGAGAATAGCGGGGCGTACAATGAGCAGTTCTTC.

Regarding this clone: One end of the junction does not line up with germline, which may come from a read error. CDR3 amino acids: CASSLFMGGSDNSPLHF. As DNA, the CDR3 is TGTGCCAGCAGTTTATTTATGGGGGGCTCCGATAATTCACCCCTCCACTTT. This sequence joins TRBV28 and TRBJ1-6; D possibly corresponds to TRBD1 (6 bases). Per germline, CDR1 MDHEN and CDR2 SYDVKM. CDR3 length: 17 residues.

This chain links TRBV6-5 with TRBJ1-2; no clear D gene. The germline V and J ends were trimmed by 0 bases and 2 bases, with 13 bases remaining between them. This CDR3 has 16 residues. Germline V lookup: CDR1 MNHEY, CDR2 SVGAGI. The CDR3 loop is CASSYSTSGPNYGYTF. In DNA form, the CDR3 reads TGTGCCAGCAGTTACTCGACGTCGGGTCCCAACTATGGCTACACCTTC.

This chain joins TRBV23-1 and TRBJ1-5; TRBD1 aligns across 7 bases. TRBV23-1 is assigned to the ORF class and has an uncertain function. The junction had 12 bases not matched to a gene; V was cut back by 4 bases and J by 3 bases. The CDR3 consists of 17 residues. CDR3 sequence reads: CASSLRDRDKDNQPQHF. CDR3 nucleotide sequence: TGCGCCAGCAGTCTTCGCGACAGGGATAAAGACAATCAGCCCCAGCATTTT.

The chain employs TRBV28 and TRBJ2-4; D is unclear. The CDR3 is made up of 16 amino acids. The germline gives CDR1 MDHEN, CDR2 SYDVKM. Trimming shortened V by 4 bases and J by 0 bases, and 13 bases separated the two germline ends. In DNA, the CDR3 is TGTGCCAGCAGTTCTAGTGGTGCGGAAGCCAAAAACATTCAGTACTTC. Its protein is CASSSSGAEAKNIQYF. The whole variable domain, remainder taken from reference TRBV28 and TRBJ2-4, is DVKVTQSSRYLVKRTGEKVFLECVQDMDHENMFWYRQDPGLGLRLIYFSYDVKMKEKGDIPEGYSVSREKKERFSLILESASTNQTSMYLCASSSSGAEAKNIQYFGAGTRLSVL.

The V gene is TRBV5-4, the J gene TRBJ1-4; D ambiguous. Looked up from germline, CDR1 is SGHNT and CDR2 is YYREEE (reference sequence). This CDR3 has 15 residues. Deletions cut 2 bases from V and 2 bases from J, with 10 bases between. DNA of the CDR3: TGTGCCAGCAGCTTTCGCGGAGGGACTAATGAAAAACTGTTTTTT. This gives the protein CASSFRGGTNEKLFF.

V and J are TRBV23-1 and TRBJ1-5, with a possible D match to TRBD1 (6 bases). TRBV23-1 has ORF status, its function being uncertain. The CDR3 covers 13 residues. Deletions cut 6 bases from V and 3 bases from J, with 9 bases between. CDR3 amino acids: CASRDSLNQPQHF. The CDR3 region has the DNA TGCGCCAGCAGGGACAGCCTCAATCAGCCCCAGCATTTT.

The chain is built from TRBV6-4 and TRBJ1-6; D is perhaps TRBD1 (6 bases). There are 15 residues in the CDR3. The V end lost 3 bases, the J end lost 10 bases, and 16 bases lay between the germline ends. Germline CDR1 MRHNA, CDR2 SNTAGT. The DNA of the CDR3 is TGTGCCAGCAGTGAACAATCGGGTAGGGGGTCACCCCTCCACTTT. It codes for CASSEQSGRGSPLHF.

The gene calls are TRBV6-4 and TRBJ1-1, with D tentatively TRBD1 (5 bases). Trimming left V 3 bases short and J 1 base short, with 15 bases between. CDR3 length: 16 residues. Germline CDR1 MRHNA, CDR2 SNTAGT. The CDR3: CASSDGGDKRNTEAFF. CDR3 DNA sequence: TGTGCCAGCAGTGATGGAGGGGATAAAAGGAACACTGAAGCTTTCTTT.

The chain carries TRBV7-2 and TRBJ2-7, with D possibly matching TRBD2 (7 bases). The V and J ends lost 2 bases and 2 bases respectively, with 13 bases between them. This CDR3 has 15 residues. Germline CDR1 is SGHTA and CDR2 is FQGNSA. The CDR3 sequence is CASSLKGGQAYEQYF. The DNA for the CDR3 is TGTGCCAGCAGCTTAAAGGGGGGGCAAGCCTACGAGCAGTACTTC.

CDR3 residues: CASSYSIRAYEQYF. The CDR3 DNA follows: TGTGCCAGCAGTTACTCGATCCGGGCCTACGAGCAGTACTTC. This chain links TRBV6-5 with TRBJ2-7; D is uncertain. Germline loops: CDR1 MNHEY, CDR2 SVGAGI. The CDR3 is made up of 14 amino acids. Deletions cut 0 bases from V and 2 bases from J, with 8 bases between.

This sequence joins TRBV19 and TRBJ2-3, with TRBD1 matching 9 bases. Germline CDR1 LNHDA, CDR2 SQIVND (reference sequence). V was pared by 6 bases and J by 3 bases, with 10 bases of the junction left unmatched. The CDR3 is made up of 16 amino acids. The CDR3 bases are TGTGCCAGTAGAACCAAGGGACAGGGCGGAACAGATACGCAGTATTTT. Protein product: CASRTKGQGGTDTQYF.

The J gene is TRBJ2-7, the V gene TRBV29-1, with D possibly TRBD2 on 5 matching bases. Trimming removed 5 bases at V and 6 bases at J, with 14 bases between. This CDR3 has 12 amino acids. Germline V gene data show CDR1 as SQVTM and CDR2 as ANQGSEA. CDR3 sequence: CSVRDGLSEQYF. The CDR3 DNA is TGCAGCGTTCGCGACGGACTTTCCGAGCAGTACTTC.

The V call is TRBV27, the J call TRBJ1-6; tentative D call: TRBD1 (5 bases). CDR3 length: 19 amino acids. Germline V gives CDR1 MNHEY, CDR2 SMNVEV (reference sequence). The V and J ends lost 0 bases and 2 bases respectively, with 17 bases between them. The CDR3 nucleotides read TGTGCCAGCAGTTTATCGGGGACCCTAACCCCCCCCTATAATTCACCCCTCCACTTT. This encodes CASSLSGTLTPPYNSPLHF.

This clone was counted a few times. The chain recombines TRBV5-1 with TRBJ2-5, with D tentatively TRBD1 (6 bases). V lost 0 bases, J lost 5 bases, and 17 bases lay in between. This CDR3 spans 16 amino acids. Germline lookup yields CDR1 SGHRS and CDR2 YFSETQ. The CDR3 is CASSLGLGQGSETQYF. The CDR3 coding sequence is TGCGCCAGCAGCTTGGGACTTGGGCAGGGGTCGGAGACCCAGTACTTC. The full variable domain, completed using reference TRBV5-1 and TRBJ2-5, is KAGVTQTPRYLIKTRGQQVTLSCSPISGHRSVSWYQQTPGQGLQFLFEYFSETQRNKGNFPGRFSGRQFSNSRSEMNVSTLELGDSALYLCASSLGLGQGSETQYFGPGTRLLVL.

V usage is TRBV10-3 and J usage is TRBJ2-7, with 8 positions matching TRBD1. J lost 3 bases, V lost 6 bases, and 4 bases had no gene match. The CDR3 loop spans 13 amino acids. Germline-derived CDR1 and CDR2 are ENHRY and SYGVKD. The CDR3 DNA reads as TGTGCCATCAGCCGCGGACAGGGCTACGAGCAGTACTTC. Its protein is CAISRGQGYEQYF.

This chain uses TRBV9 with TRBJ2-1; 7 nucleotides line up with TRBD2. The CDR3 is made up of 16 amino acids. Germline-derived CDR1 and CDR2 are SGDLS and YYNGEE. Trimming at V came to 0 bases and at J to 9 bases, leaving 12 bases not matched to a gene. The CDR3 is CASSVGAAAGVSEQFF. In nucleotides, the CDR3 is TGTGCCAGCAGCGTAGGGGCGGCGGCGGGGGTTAGTGAGCAGTTCTTC.

The chain recombines TRBV2 with TRBJ2-5; no reliable D call. Germline assignment: CDR1 SNHLY and CDR2 FYNNEI. The CDR3 consists of 12 residues. V gave up 7 bases and J gave up 6 bases, with 12 bases separating them. The CDR3 region is CASNSPLQTQYF. For the CDR3, the DNA is TGTGCCAGCAACAGCCCGCTCCAGACCCAGTACTTC.

A remark on this clone: The sample holds other DNA sequences that translate to the same CDR3. The V call is TRBV5-4, the J call TRBJ2-7, with D possibly TRBD2 on 5 matching bases. The CDR3 spans 15 residues. Trimming shortened V by 5 bases and J by 1 base, and 16 bases separated the two germline ends. Germline V gene lookup returns CDR1 SGHNT and CDR2 YYREEE (reference sequence). CDR3 residues: CASSLRLGDSYEQYF. The CDR3 DNA sequence: TGTGCCAGCAGTTTACGACTGGGAGATTCCTACGAGCAGTACTTC.

This clone was seen just once. The rearrangement uses TRBV18 and TRBJ2-1; 10 bases fit TRBD2. The germline CDR1 and CDR2 sequences are KGHSH and LQKENI. CDR3 length equals 15 residues. Germline trimming cut 2 bases from V and 7 bases from J; bases unmatched to any gene: 5. In DNA, the CDR3 is TGTGCCAGCTCACCAGGGGCTAGCGGGGGTAATGAGCAGTTCTTC. Translating it yields CASSPGASGGNEQFF.